The clone carrying this T cell receptor beta chain is a singleton in its sample. This entry is derived from a study of shared clonotypes between healthy human individuals. The CDR3 spans 13 residues. In germline, CDR1 is KGHSH, CDR2 LQKENI. V was cut by 4 bases and J by 4 bases, with 9 bases left in between. Assay: immunoSEQ multiplex PCR; the TCRdb copy retains only in-frame clones and omits some. The sample has approximately 530,000 clones, roughly 95% seen once; the top ten hold less than 0.06%. The receptor's source is a woman aged 25 to 39 in good health. This chain links TRBV18 with TRBJ2-3; D is uncertain. Sample: naive CD4+ T cells sorted from blood. Subset described: CD45RA+ positively selected. CDR3 DNA sequence: TGTGCCAGCTCACAATACCAACCAGATACGCAGTATTTT. Translating it yields CASSQYQPDTQYF.